This T cell receptor beta chain comes out of a study of OX40 agonist ivuxolimab in advanced cancers. Study as a whole: The drug used for patients, ivuxolimab, was an agonistic anti-OX40 (CD134) antibody. Patients were dosed intravenously with ivuxolimab at 0.01 to 10 mg/kg every 2 weeks. Enrolled patients in dose escalation had cancers that were hepatocellular carcinoma, melanoma, renal cell or head and neck cancer.

The protocol was immunoSEQ multiplex PCR, while the TCRdb copy is restricted to in-frame clones and leaves out a portion. This sample carries about 20,000 clones, approximately 79% of them seen once, and the ten largest clones take about 21%. General study points: Low clonal expansion, among the lowest seen, marked partial responders at 0.1-3.0 mg/kg.

The CDR3 spans 14 residues. The V end lost 0 bases, the J end lost 1 base, and 7 bases lay between the germline ends. Germline CDR1 reads SGHDT; CDR2 reads YYEEEE. Concerning this clone itself: Its antigen remains unidentified.

This sequence was found in an adult with an advanced solid tumor such as melanoma, head and neck, liver or kidney cancer. The material was CD4+ or CD8+ T cells sorted from blood, obtained in a trial of the OX40 agonist ivuxolimab. The chain carries TRBV5-6 and TRBJ2-5, with D tentatively TRBD1 or TRBD2 (5 bases each). The CDR3 DNA reads TGTGCCAGCAGCTTGGCCGGGGCCCAAGAGACCCAGTACTTC. As protein: CASSLAGAQETQYF.